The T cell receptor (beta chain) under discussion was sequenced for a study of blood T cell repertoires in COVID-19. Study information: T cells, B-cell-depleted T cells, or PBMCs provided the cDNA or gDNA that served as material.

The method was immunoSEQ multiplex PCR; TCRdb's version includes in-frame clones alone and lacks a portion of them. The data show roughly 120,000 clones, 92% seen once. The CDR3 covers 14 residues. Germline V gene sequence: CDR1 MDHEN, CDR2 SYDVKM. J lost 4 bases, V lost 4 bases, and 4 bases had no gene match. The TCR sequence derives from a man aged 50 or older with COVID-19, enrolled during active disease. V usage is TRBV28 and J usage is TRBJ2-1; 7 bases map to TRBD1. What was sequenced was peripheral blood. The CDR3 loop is CASSSLDRYNEQFF. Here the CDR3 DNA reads TGTGCCAGCAGTTCCCTGGACAGGTACAATGAGCAGTTCTTC.